This T cell receptor beta chain was captured in a study of cytomegalovirus exposure and HLA in healthy donors. Note on this clone: Its antigen is unidentified.

The study ran its PCR with 60 Vbeta and 13 Jbeta primers. Sequencing was performed with immunoSEQ multiplex PCR; in TCRdb, only in-frame clones are kept and a portion is missing. The sample lists 55,000 to 75,000 clones, almost 80% seen once, with less than 3.5% in the top ten. J was trimmed by 4 bases and V by 7 bases; bases with no gene match: 2. The CDR3 extends over 14 amino acids. From germline, CDR1 is MDHEN and CDR2 SYDVKM. Whole-study results and caveats: A later analysis showed HLA-associated TCR beta chains outstripping equally common others in clonal expansion.

V usage is TRBV28 and J usage is TRBJ2-3; 13 bases are a match to TRBD2. Source material: PBMCs. The TCR was taken from a girl between 5 and 17 years old in good health and CMV-seropositive. The CDR3 loop is CASNGLAGADTQYF. For the CDR3, the DNA is TGTGCCAGCAACGGACTAGCGGGAGCAGATACGCAGTATTTT. The variable domain in full, with the rest retrieved from reference TRBV28 and TRBJ2-3, is DVKVTQSSRYLVKRTGEKVFLECVQDMDHENMFWYRQDPGLGLRLIYFSYDVKMKEKGDIPEGYSVSREKKERFSLILESASTNQTSMYLCASNGLAGADTQYFGPGTRLTVL.